The source of this TCR beta chain is a study of molecular identifiers for immune sequencing clone quantification. Each library that profiled naive CD8 cells came from around 20,000 to 990,000 sorted cells with 10%, 30% or 50% RNA. Naive CD8 T cells, phenotype CD8+CD4-CCR7+CD45RA+, were sorted. There are many counts of this clonotype. Its antigen remains unidentified. The study, taken as a whole, reports: Jurkat TCR RNA from one cell was spiked into about a million naive cells, and it was reportedly detectable there.

Previously published methods and listed TCR primers were used for the bulk TCR libraries. In TCRdb, the PCR reads were re-called with MiXCR into one record per CDR3 protein. The sample has under 800,000 distinct CDR3 sequences, 25% seen once. This CDR3 region has 17 residues. With V trimmed by 2 bases and J by 0 bases, 6 bases remained unmatched. CDR1 and CDR2 from the germline V gene are SGHVS and FNYEAQ. Sample: naive CD8+ T cells from blood, with Jurkat cell RNA spiked in. Sample subset: FACS-sorted CD8+CD4-CCR7+CD45RA+ naive T cells. This TCR was sampled from a human donor in good health. Some libraries in this study had Jurkat cell RNA spiked in. This chain connects TRBV7-6 to TRBJ2-2; 7 positions agree with TRBD1. The CDR3 DNA sequence: TGTGCCAGCAGCTTAACTCCCGGGACAGCGAACACCGGGGAGCTGTTTTTT. The encoded protein is CASSLTPGTANTGELFF.